This TCR beta chain was sequenced for a study of glioma-infiltrating T cells listed by TCRdb under 2016. In the study overall: Low-grade gliomas were represented by WHO grade II oligodendrogliomas or astrocytomas, and glioblastomas were represented by WHO grade IV tumors that were sampled at initial rather than recurrent diagnosis. Before surgery, glioma patients were given dexamethasone for six or fewer days. Sequencing coverage of roughly 4- to 10-fold of about a million peripheral T cells was targeted for blood libraries. The study sequenced TCR alpha- and beta-chain repertoires from glioma tissue, from non-neoplastic brain tissue and from matched peripheral blood mononuclear cells. To measure divergence between tissue and blood T-cell populations, each tissue-infiltrating repertoire was compared with the peripheral blood repertoire of the same patient. Three low-grade glioma patients, several primary glioblastoma patients, and three non-glioma patients who contributed non-neoplastic brain tissue made up the paired cohort. Study-level results and caveats: Patients with low tissue-blood divergence were marked by a signature set of shared blood CDR3 motifs, and that set was depleted in highly divergent patients. Tissue and blood shared very few CDR3 sequences, a result attributed to high CDR3 diversity and limited sampling. In non-neoplastic patients, VJ-independent divergence between tissue and blood fell below expectation, whereas in all gliomas, and especially in low-grade gliomas, the divergence rose above expectation. Small numbers underpinned the group comparisons: roughly eight glioblastoma patients, three low-grade glioma patients and three non-neoplastic patients.

TCR alpha and beta CDR3 regions were amplified with the iRepertoire nested amplicon-rescue multiplex PCR (arm-PCR) platform from RNA. One-step reverse transcription and amplification used roughly 95-450 ng of tissue mRNA or PBMC total RNA as input. Following bead purification, Illumina adapters were added through a secondary multiplex PCR, and the libraries were then gel-purified between 200 and 400 bp. Internal 6-nucleotide barcodes were carried by the libraries and were used for demultiplexing. The libraries were sequenced on an Illumina MiSeq using 2x220 or 2x250 nucleotide paired-end reads. In the authors' own workflow: FLASH 1.2.11 was used to merge paired reads, and BWA-MEM then aligned the reads to the GRCh37 human genome before TRA and TRB reads were extracted. An IMGT-derived reference of cassette sequences and CDR3 motifs, with pseudogenes included, was used for V and J assignment. Reads were translated in three frames, and productive CDR3s were defined as those with a C...FGXG motif and no stop codons. A clonotype was defined as a unique combination of a V-J cassette pair and a CDR3 amino acid sequence. Reads were filtered by Hamming distance, thresholded by each sample's sequence error rate in mapped regions. TCRdb took the public reads, trimmed them with fastp at Q25, ran MiXCR for clone calling and kept in-frame beta chains. Identical CDR3 proteins give one entry, which carries the most common genes and DNA. These V and J calls derive from TCRdb rather than the authors' analysis. The sample table records 300,000 to 450,000 distinct CDR3 sequences; around 45% of these occur just once. Clones ranked in the top ten supply approximately 12% of the sample.

This clonotype was observed a handful of times. This receptor's antigen is unknown. No much larger clone is present one base from it, and per-base qualities are unavailable. Immediately after resection, surgical brain or tumor specimens were cryofrozen in liquid nitrogen, with peripheral blood cells collected concurrently. From V the trimming removes 10 bases and from J it removes 5 bases, while the gene matches leave 13 bases of the junction unaccounted for. Looking up the germline V gene (reference sequence) yields CDR1 SEHNR and CDR2 FQNEAQ. Measured from the cysteine to the phenylalanine, the CDR3 is 15 residues long. The CDR3 DNA has 45 bases and is translated from base 1.

The source material was glioma tissue, nonneoplastic brain tissue, or PBMCs (not recorded which). The rearrangement combines TRBV7-9 with TRBJ1-1; TRBD1 aligns with 10 central bases. This receptor was taken from a human donor with low-grade glioma or glioblastoma, undergoing nonglioma brain surgery, or in good health (not recorded which). The CDR3 is CAITGTGAGKTEAFF. The nucleotide sequence is given as TGTGCCATCACCGGGACAGGGGCTGGGAAGACTGAAGCTTTCTTT.